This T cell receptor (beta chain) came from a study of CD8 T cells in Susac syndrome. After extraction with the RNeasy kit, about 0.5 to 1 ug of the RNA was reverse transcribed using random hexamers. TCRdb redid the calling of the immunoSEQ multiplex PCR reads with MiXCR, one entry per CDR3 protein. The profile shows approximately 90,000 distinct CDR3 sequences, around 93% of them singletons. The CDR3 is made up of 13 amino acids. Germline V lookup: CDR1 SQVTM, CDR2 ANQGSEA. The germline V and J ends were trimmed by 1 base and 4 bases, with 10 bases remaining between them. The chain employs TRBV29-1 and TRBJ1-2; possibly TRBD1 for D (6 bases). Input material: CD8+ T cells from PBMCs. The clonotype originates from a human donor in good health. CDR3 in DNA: TGCAGCGTTGAAGGGGGGCGCGGCTATGGCTACACCTTC. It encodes CSVEGGRGYGYTF.